Listed below are T cell receptor beta chains from one sample, sequenced in a study of blood T cell repertoires in COVID-19. The table came from immunoSEQ multiplex PCR; TCRdb's copy has only in-frame clones and leaves some out. Of around 170,000 clones listed, 87% are singletons. Sequencing was performed on PBMCs or T cells enriched from blood (not recorded which). These receptors all stem from a woman in her fifties or sixties who had recovered from COVID-19. Both conserved end residues are part of each CDR3. A D gene is named only where the DNA matches it firmly. A clone size is listed for some rows: how often the clone was seen (once, few, many), or a class if it is expanded.

j_gene,v_gene,abundance,d_gene,CDR3aa,CDR3nt
TRBJ2-4,TRBV4-2,.,TRBD2,CASSQVGGASGSLTKNIQYF,TGTGCCAGCAGCCAAGTCGGGGGAGCTAGCGGGAGCCTCACCAAAAACATTCAGTACTTC
TRBJ2-1,TRBV15,.,TRBD2,CATSRDGRADNEQFF,TGTGCCACCAGCAGAGACGGGAGGGCCGACAATGAGCAGTTCTTC
TRBJ2-7,TRBV30,once,.,CAWSVPVLYEQYF,TGTGCCTGGAGTGTACCGGTCCTCTACGAGCAGTACTTC
TRBJ1-2,TRBV20-1,.,.,CSARHSYGYTF,TGCAGTGCTAGACATTCCTATGGCTACACCTTC
TRBJ2-1,TRBV5-1,.,.,CASSFGGTPYNEQFF,TGCGCCAGCAGCTTCGGAGGGACCCCCTACAATGAGCAGTTCTTC
TRBJ1-2,TRBV18,.,TRBD1,CASSPPDRAVGYTF,TGTGCCAGCTCCCCCCCGGACAGGGCTGTGGGCTACACCTTC
TRBJ1-2,TRBV2,.,TRBD1,CASSEARQGSYTF,TGTGCCAGCAGTGAAGCTAGACAGGGGAGCTACACCTTC
TRBJ2-1,TRBV4-1,.,.,CASSQDFYNEQFF,TGCGCCAGCAGCCAAGACTTTTACAATGAGCAGTTCTTC
TRBJ2-7,TRBV6-5,.,.,CASSTAGQFFYEQYF,TGTGCCAGCAGTACCGCCGGACAGTTTTTCTACGAGCAGTACTTC
TRBJ1-1,TRBV28,.,.,CATRSADTEAFF,TGTGCCACCCGGTCGGCGGACACTGAAGCTTTCTTT
TRBJ2-5,TRBV30,.,.,CAWSGAAKGETQYF,TGTGCCTGGAGCGGAGCGGCCAAGGGAGAGACCCAGTACTTC
TRBJ2-5,TRBV7-9,.,.,CASSLGGPIQETQYF,TGTGCCAGCAGCTTGGGAGGACCGATCCAAGAGACCCAGTACTTC
TRBJ1-2,TRBV19,.,.,CASNGGLYGYTF,TGTGCCAGTAACGGGGGGCTCTATGGCTACACCTTC
TRBJ1-1,TRBV11-2,once,TRBD1,CASSTYRGVNTEAFF,TGTGCCAGCAGCACCTACAGGGGAGTAAACACTGAAGCTTTCTTT
TRBJ1-2,TRBV4-2,.,.,CASSSATVGYTF,TGTGCCAGCAGCTCCGCGACAGTTGGCTACACCTTC
TRBJ1-6,TRBV7-3,.,.,CASSLSLNSPLHF,TGTGCCAGCAGCTTAAGTCTGAATTCACCCCTCCACTTT
TRBJ2-3,TRBV6-1,once,TRBD2,CASSEVLAGVRTDTQYF,TGTGCCAGCAGTGAAGTGTTAGCGGGAGTTAGGACAGATACGCAGTATTTT
TRBJ1-1,TRBV19,.,TRBD1,CASSIRQGRTEAFF,TGTGCCAGCAGCATCCGACAGGGCCGAACTGAAGCTTTCTTT
TRBJ1-2,TRBV7-2,.,.,CASSHRRQGDGYTF,TGTGCCAGCAGCCACCGGCGGCAGGGTGATGGCTACACCTTC
TRBJ2-7,TRBV7-9,.,.,CASSLGGVSYEQYF,TGTGCCAGCAGCTTAGGGGGGGTCTCCTACGAGCAGTACTTC
TRBJ1-3,TRBV28,.,TRBD1,CASRDRAGNTIYF,TGTGCCAGCAGGGACAGGGCAGGAAACACCATATATTTT
TRBJ2-7,TRBV2,.,TRBD2,CASKWTSGAPYEQYF,TGTGCCAGCAAGTGGACTAGCGGAGCGCCCTACGAGCAGTACTTC
TRBJ1-2,TRBV7-9,.,TRBD1,CASSLAGTEQGYGYTF,TGTGCCAGCAGCTTAGCTGGGACAGAGCAAGGCTATGGCTACACCTTC
TRBJ2-2,TRBV11-3,few,TRBD2,CASSLRGRAANTGELFF,TGTGCCAGCAGCTTACGCGGGAGGGCCGCGAACACCGGGGAGCTGTTTTTT
TRBJ1-5,TRBV28,.,TRBD1,CASRSRQGSSNQPQHF,TGTGCCAGCAGGTCGAGACAGGGCTCTAGCAATCAGCCCCAGCATTTT
TRBJ2-4,TRBV28,.,.,CASSTPVPQDIQYF,TGTGCCAGCAGCACCCCAGTGCCCCAGGACATTCAGTACTTC
TRBJ2-5,TRBV12-5,.,.,CASGPDSETQYF,TGTGCTAGTGGCCCTGACAGTGAGACCCAGTACTTC
TRBJ2-3,TRBV5-1,.,.,CASSSGQYTDTQYF,TGCGCCAGCAGCTCAGGACAGTACACAGATACGCAGTATTTT
TRBJ1-4,TRBV4-1,.,.,CASSQGGDLSNEKLFF,TGCGCCAGCAGCCAGGGGGGAGACCTGTCCAATGAAAAACTGTTTTTT